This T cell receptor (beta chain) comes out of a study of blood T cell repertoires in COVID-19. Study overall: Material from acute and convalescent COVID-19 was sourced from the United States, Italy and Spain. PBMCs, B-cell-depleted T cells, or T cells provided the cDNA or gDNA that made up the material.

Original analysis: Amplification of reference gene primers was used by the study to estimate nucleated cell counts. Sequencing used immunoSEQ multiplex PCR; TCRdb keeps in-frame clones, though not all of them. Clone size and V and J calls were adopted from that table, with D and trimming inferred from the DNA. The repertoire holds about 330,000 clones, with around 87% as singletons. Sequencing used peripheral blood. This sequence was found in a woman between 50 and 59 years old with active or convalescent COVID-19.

This chain's CDR3 is CASSFPGVAAGSSGNTIYF. The CDR3 nucleotides are TGTGCCAGCAGTTTCCCAGGGGTGGCAGCGGGAAGCTCTGGAAACACCATATATTTT. V and J are TRBV28 and TRBJ1-3; a weak D match, TRBD1 (6 bases). Germline V lookup: CDR1 MDHEN, CDR2 SYDVKM. V dropped 3 bases and J dropped 0 bases, with 21 bases sitting between them. CDR3 length equals 19 residues.